This entry lists 23 T cell receptor beta chains sequenced from one sample in a study of spatial heterogeneity in lung cancer. Stated time point: sample taken at primary tumor resection. The input material, whole RNA from tumor, nontumor lung or frozen PBMC, was sequenced unsorted. TCRdb processed the 5' RACE reads anew with MiXCR; each CDR3 protein has one entry. The sample contains about 85,000 distinct CDR3 sequences, about a fifth of which appear only once. The starting material was PBMCs, obtained at surgery. The receptors stem from a male donor with early-stage non-small cell lung cancer.

This clonotype was detected only a few times. The gene calls are TRBV6-5 and TRBJ2-2, with 13 bases identical to TRBD2. The germline V gene has CDR1 MNHEY and CDR2 SVGAGI. V lost 9 bases and J lost 3; bases outside the gene matches: 4. The CDR3 length is 15 residues. The CDR3 DNA follows: TGTGCCAGTTCCGGGACTAGCGGGGACACCGGGGAGCTGTTTTTT. Residues: CASSGTSGDTGELFF.

J is TRBJ2-7 and V is TRBV13, with D perhaps assigned TRBD1 or TRBD2 (6 bases each). The germline gives CDR1 PRHDT, CDR2 FYEKMQ (reference sequence). This CDR3 spans 13 amino acids. Trimming took off 2 bases at V and 7 bases at J, with 12 bases between the two ends. As DNA, the CDR3 is TGTGCCAGCAGCTTATTTCGGGGGCGGGAGCAGTACTTC. Its protein product is CASSLFRGREQYF.

This chain connects TRBV2 to TRBJ2-4; D is ambiguous. This CDR3 contains 14 residues. CDR1 is SNHLY and CDR2 is FYNNEI in the germline V gene. V lost 5 bases to trimming and J lost 1 base, with 9 bases between them. The CDR3 loop reads CASSPTEAKNIQYF. CDR3 bases: TGTGCCAGCAGTCCCACGGAGGCCAAAAACATTCAGTACTTC.

The rearrangement joins TRBV5-1 to TRBJ2-5; the D gene is possibly TRBD1 (5 bases). Trimming removed 4 bases from V and 4 bases from J, with 11 bases in between. CDR3 length: 13 amino acids. In germline, CDR1 is SGHRS, CDR2 YFSETQ. CDR3 coding DNA: TGCGCCAGCAGCCGGACACACCTAGAGACCCAGTACTTC. The encoded protein is CASSRTHLETQYF.

This chain joins TRBV7-8 and TRBJ2-3; D is undetermined. Germline assignment: CDR1 SGHVS and CDR2 FQNEAQ. Between the trimmed V and J ends, which lost 5 bases and 0 bases, there was a span of 15 bases. The CDR3 is made up of 16 amino acids. Here the CDR3 DNA reads TGTGCCAGCAGCCAACAAGCCCGAACTAGCACAGATACGCAGTATTTT. It codes for CASSQQARTSTDTQYF.

This clonotype came up many times. The V and J genes are TRBV20-1 and TRBJ1-1; perhaps TRBD1 as D (5 bases). The V end lost 3 bases, the J end lost 1 base, and 12 bases lay between the germline ends. The germline CDR1 and CDR2 sequences are DFQATT and SNEGSKA (reference sequence). There are 14 residues in the CDR3. This CDR3 is CSARVGATNTEAFF. The CDR3 DNA reads as TGCAGTGCTAGGGTTGGGGCGACGAACACTGAAGCTTTCTTT.

The chain recombines TRBV20-1 with TRBJ1-4, with D hard to call. The CDR3 has 13 residues. V lost 6 bases and J lost 3, with 11 bases in between. Per germline, CDR1 DFQATT and CDR2 SNEGSKA (reference sequence). CDR3 residues: CSASGRPNEKLFF. The DNA of the CDR3 is TGCAGTGCCTCTGGCCGTCCTAATGAAAAACTGTTTTTT.

CDR3 sequence (DNA): TGTGCCAGCCGGACAGGGGACGGATATGGCTACACCTTC. Translation: CASRTGDGYGYTF. This chain joins TRBV6-1 and TRBJ1-2; 9 bases line up with TRBD1. Germline V gene sequence: CDR1 MNHNS, CDR2 SASEGT. The V segment lost 8 bases and the J segment 5 bases; nucleotides outside the gene matches: 6. The CDR3 loop spans 13 amino acids.

This clonotype came up once. The CDR3 sequence: CASSLIGTDSGNTIYF. DNA for the CDR3: TGTGCCAGCAGCTTAATTGGTACAGACTCTGGAAACACCATATATTTT. V is TRBV5-4 and J is TRBJ1-3; D remains ambiguous. This CDR3 has 16 amino acids. CDR1 and CDR2 (germline): SGHNT, YYREEE (reference sequence). V was shortened by 2 bases and J by 0 bases, with 12 bases between the two germline ends.

V usage is TRBV24-1 and J usage is TRBJ2-5; TRBD2 matches 11 bases. Trimming at V came to 4 bases and at J to 2 bases, leaving 5 bases not matched to a gene. CDR3 length: 16 amino acids. Per the germline V gene, CDR1 is KGHDR and CDR2 is SFDVKD. The CDR3 DNA follows: TGTGCCACCAGTGAAAAGGGACTAGCGGTGCAAGAGACCCAGTACTTC. Amino acid sequence: CATSEKGLAVQETQYF.

There are a few counts of this clonotype. V gene TRBV12-3 or TRBV12-4 combines with J gene TRBJ2-2; 8 bases align to TRBD1. The CDR3 runs 15 residues. V dropped 5 bases and J dropped 5; count of bases not matched to a gene: 7. The CDR3 spells CASSPQQGGTGELFF. DNA for the CDR3: TGTGCCAGCAGTCCTCAACAGGGGGGAACCGGGGAGCTGTTTTTT.

This clonotype was seen a few times. This rearrangement joins TRBV5-1 to TRBJ2-5; perhaps TRBD1 as D (6 bases). V lost 4 bases and J lost 5, with 15 bases in between. The CDR3 has 14 amino acids. Germline V CDR1 and CDR2: SGHRS, YFSETQ. In nucleotides, the CDR3 is TGCGCCAGCAGCCCGGGACACGGGATGGAGACCCAGTACTTC. Translated: CASSPGHGMETQYF.

This clonotype was counted at least ten times. The chain employs TRBV3-2 and TRBJ1-1. TRBV3-2 is reported as a pseudogene. The CDR3 has 11 amino acids. Here the CDR3 DNA reads TGTGCCAGCAGCCCCACGCCTGAAGCTTTCTTT. Translation: CASSPTPEAFF.

This clonotype was detected ten times or more. The V call is TRBV10-3, the J call TRBJ2-1; D call uncertain. The CDR3 loop spans 16 amino acids. Germline V gene sequence: CDR1 ENHRY, CDR2 SYGVKD. Trimming took 0 bases from V and 0 from J, leaving 9 bases between them. CDR3 sequence reads: CAISESSSSSYNEQFF. The CDR3, as DNA: TGTGCCATCAGTGAGTCCTCTTCTAGCTCCTACAATGAGCAGTTCTTC.

The chain combines TRBV28 with TRBJ1-4; D perhaps matches TRBD1 (6 bases). This CDR3 spans 15 amino acids. The V gene's germline CDR1 is MDHEN and CDR2 SYDVKM. Deletions cut 2 bases from V and 7 bases from J, with 14 bases between. In nucleotides, the CDR3 is TGTGCCAGCAGTTTAAGCGGGGGGCAAAGTGAAAAACTGTTTTTT. Translated: CASSLSGGQSEKLFF.

This clonotype has more than one count but fewer than ten. The chain employs TRBV6-1 and TRBJ1-5; TRBD1 matches at 9 bases. The CDR3 contains 15 residues. Looked up from germline, CDR1 is MNHNS and CDR2 is SASEGT. V gave up 4 bases and J gave up 7 bases; unmatched junction bases: 8. CDR3 DNA: TGTGCCAGCAGTGCCGGGACAGGGCGCGAGCAGCCCCAGCATTTT. It is translated as CASSAGTGREQPQHF.

This clonotype was seen only a few times. The chain has TRBV5-4 and TRBJ2-2; D is ambiguous. There are 11 residues in the CDR3. V dropped 1 base and J dropped 8 bases, with 3 bases sitting between them. Germline loops: CDR1 SGHNT, CDR2 YYREEE (reference sequence). CDR3 sequence reads: CASSLKGELFF. The CDR3 nucleotides read TGTGCCAGCAGCTTGAAGGGGGAGCTGTTTTTT.

This clonotype was observed many times. This chain connects TRBV20-1 to TRBJ1-1; D gene unclear. Germline CDR1 is DFQATT and CDR2 is SNEGSKA (reference sequence). This CDR3 region has 11 residues. The V and J ends lost 6 bases and 1 base respectively, with 6 bases between them. This CDR3 is CSAAENTEAFF. CDR3 DNA: TGCAGTGCAGCAGAGAACACTGAAGCTTTCTTT.

The chain recombines TRBV5-1 with TRBJ1-4; 8 nucleotides align to TRBD1. The V segment lost 4 bases and the J segment 6 bases; nucleotides outside the gene matches: 8. The CDR3 totals 15 residues. Germline loops: CDR1 SGHRS, CDR2 YFSETQ. The CDR3 DNA reads TGCGCCAGCAGCCCCAGACAGGGGCGGGATGAAAAACTGTTTTTT. It is translated as CASSPRQGRDEKLFF.

The table lists this clonotype with a few counts. In DNA, the CDR3 is TGTGCCAGCAGCGGGGCGGGACCAACCTACAATGAGCAGTTCTTC. Protein: CASSGAGPTYNEQFF. The chain employs TRBV9 and TRBJ2-1; D might be TRBD2 (6 bases). The CDR3 extends over 15 amino acids. Germline loops: CDR1 SGDLS, CDR2 YYNGEE. V lost 3 bases, J lost 2 bases, and 12 bases lay in between.

The chain couples TRBV6-2 or TRBV6-3 to TRBJ1-1, with TRBD1 identical over 10 bases. There are 16 residues in the CDR3. Germline-derived CDR1 and CDR2 are MNHEY and SVGEGT. The J segment lost 5 bases and the V segment lost 6 bases, leaving 12 bases of the junction unmatched. The chain's CDR3 is CASSHRDRGGHTEAFF. The CDR3 DNA is TGTGCCAGCAGCCACCGGGACAGGGGTGGGCATACTGAAGCTTTCTTT.

This clonotype was picked up a small number of times. The chain employs TRBV2 and TRBJ2-5; 7 bases line up with TRBD1. The CDR3 has 14 residues. Germline V gene lookup returns CDR1 SNHLY and CDR2 FYNNEI. Trimming at V came to 7 bases and at J to 0 bases, leaving 5 bases not matched to a gene. The CDR3 protein is CASTLGTDQETQYF. As DNA, the CDR3 is TGTGCCAGCACCCTTGGGACAGACCAAGAGACCCAGTACTTC.

The chain carries TRBV7-2 and TRBJ1-1; D is possibly TRBD1 (5 bases). The V end lost 6 bases, the J end lost 6 bases, and 20 bases lay between the germline ends. This CDR3 comprises 15 residues. In germline, CDR1 is SGHTA, CDR2 FQGNSA. The CDR3 bases are TGTGCCAGCAGTAATCGGGCAGGGTCGGGGGCTGAAGCTTTCTTT. Protein product: CASSNRAGSGAEAFF.